This record covers a single T cell receptor (beta chain). Its antigen specificity is not known. No base qualities exist here, and no much larger clone lies one base off it. The data belong to a study of blood T cell repertoires in COVID-19 (dated by TCRdb to between 2020 and 2021). About the study as a whole: Samples from collaborators originated in the United States, Italy and Spain and spanned both the acute and convalescent phases of COVID-19. The prospective study material was composed of cDNA or gDNA derived from T cells, B-cell-depleted T cells, or PBMCs. Subjects who had been exposed to COVID-19, were actively infected with it, or had recovered from it provided the deeply sampled blood TCRbeta repertoires that made up the dataset. The repertoires were made available in a free public database intended to serve as a resource for research on the immune response to SARS-CoV-2. Samples were obtained from the ongoing ImmuneRACE study (first 160 participants) and from 1,254 subjects provided by 6 global collaborators. The sample metadata nearly always contained a de-identified subject ID, COVID-19 status, age in years and sex. Where available, HLA class I and class II types were obtained from metadata supplied by the sample provider rather than from assay-based typing. Summary of the overall study and its limitations: The quantity of clinical and demographic metadata differed by source and by participant and was supplied without curation.

CDR1 and CDR2, looked up from the germline V gene (reference sequence), are LNHDA and SQIVND. Trimming removed 5 bases from V and 10 bases from J, leaving 15 bases between the germline ends. The CDR3 spans 13 residues, from the cysteine through the phenylalanine. Only the CDR3 portion is preserved as DNA: 39 bases, with reading frame beginning at the first base. The immunoSEQ Assay, a bias-controlled multiplex PCR, was used to amplify TCRbeta CDR3 regions from genomic DNA. For the original study's pipeline: The number of nucleated cells in each sample was estimated by amplification of reference gene primers within the assay. To quantify the absolute abundance of each unique TCRbeta CDR3 rearrangement, sequence reads were collapsed and filtered. For each sample, productive Simpson clonality was calculated by taking the square root of Simpson's diversity index across productive rearrangements. Drawn from immuneACCESS, this table holds only the in-frame rearrangements with V and J called that TCRdb kept. Clones are partly lost; checked studies trace under half to an unresolved V gene and leave the rest unexplained. V, J and clone size reflect that table, while D and trimming were determined from the DNA. Here the sample has around 210,000 clones; over 60% occur a single time. 5.5% to 7% of the sample is in the top ten clones.

Each collaborating institution followed its own protocols to collect whole blood in K2EDTA tubes. For TCRbeta analysis, collaborators shipped samples as frozen whole blood, isolated PBMCs, or DNA extracted from either of those sample types. This TCR derives from a woman aged 65 to 85 with acute or convalescent COVID-19. The sample consisted of peripheral blood. The sequence joins TRBV19 to TRBJ2-1, with a tentative D gene TRBD2 over 5 matching bases. The CDR3 corresponds to CASSPGLRREQFF. The DNA is as follows: TGTGCCAGTAGTCCAGGACTCCGCCGAGAGCAGTTCTTC.